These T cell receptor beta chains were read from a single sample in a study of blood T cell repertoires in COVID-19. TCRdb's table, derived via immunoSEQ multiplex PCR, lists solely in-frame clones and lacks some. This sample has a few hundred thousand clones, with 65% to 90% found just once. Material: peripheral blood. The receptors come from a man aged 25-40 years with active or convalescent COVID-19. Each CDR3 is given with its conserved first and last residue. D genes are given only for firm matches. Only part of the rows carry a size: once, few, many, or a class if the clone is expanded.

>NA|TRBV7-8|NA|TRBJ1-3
CASSSSTGTGNTIYF
TGTGCCAGCAGCTCCTCAACAGGGACTGGAAACACCATATATTTT
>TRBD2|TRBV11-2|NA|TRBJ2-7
CASSLVTGGIYEQYF
TGTGCCAGCAGCTTAGTGACGGGGGGGATCTACGAGCAGTACTTC
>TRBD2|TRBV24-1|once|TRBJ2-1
CATSDLRGGRHEQFF
TGTGCCACCAGTGATTTGCGGGGGGGCCGCCATGAGCAGTTCTTC
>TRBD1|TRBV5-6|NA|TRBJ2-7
CASGVQGTYEQYF
TGTGCCAGCGGGGTACAGGGGACCTACGAGCAGTACTTC
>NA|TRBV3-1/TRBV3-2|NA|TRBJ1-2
CASSQDEGALGRGYTF
TGTGCCAGCAGCCAAGATGAAGGGGCTTTGGGGCGTGGCTACACCTTC
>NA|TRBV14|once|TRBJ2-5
CASSQDAWTYQETQYF
TGTGCCAGCAGCCAAGACGCGTGGACTTACCAAGAGACCCAGTACTTC
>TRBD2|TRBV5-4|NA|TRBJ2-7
CASSLAPPGGTYEQYF
TGTGCCAGCAGCTTGGCCCCGCCGGGGGGGACCTACGAGCAGTACTTC
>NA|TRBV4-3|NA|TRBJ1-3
CASSQEVAENSGNTIYF
TGCGCCAGCAGCCAAGAAGTGGCAGAAAACTCTGGAAACACCATATATTTT
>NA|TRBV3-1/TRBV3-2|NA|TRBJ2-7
CASSLERYEQYF
TGTGCCAGCAGCCTAGAGAGGTACGAGCAGTACTTC
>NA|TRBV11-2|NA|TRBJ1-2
CASGGLDGYTF
TGTGCCAGCGGAGGGCTGGATGGCTACACCTTC
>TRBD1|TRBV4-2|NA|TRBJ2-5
CASSQEGTGGRETQYF
TGTGCCAGCAGCCAAGAGGGGACAGGGGGTAGAGAGACCCAGTACTTC
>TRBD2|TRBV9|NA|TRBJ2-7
CASSVGASGAYEQYF
TGTGCCAGCAGCGTAGGCGCTAGCGGGGCCTACGAGCAGTACTTC
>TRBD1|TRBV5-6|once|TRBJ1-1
CASSLTGVGTEAFF
TGTGCCAGCAGCTTAACAGGGGTAGGGACTGAAGCTTTCTTT
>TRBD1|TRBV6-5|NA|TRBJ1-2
CASSYSRTGGDYGYTF
TGTGCCAGCAGTTACTCGAGAACAGGGGGCGACTATGGCTACACCTTC
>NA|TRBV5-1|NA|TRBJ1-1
CASSLSGGLNTEAFF
TGCGCCAGCAGCTTGTCGGGCGGGTTGAACACTGAAGCTTTCTTT
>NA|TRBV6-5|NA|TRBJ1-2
CASSSDGSTVFYGYTF
TGTGCCAGCAGTTCTGATGGCAGTACCGTTTTCTATGGCTACACCTTC
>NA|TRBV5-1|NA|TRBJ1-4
CASSPAGARRDEKLFF
TGCGCCAGCAGCCCGGCTGGAGCGCGGCGGGATGAAAAACTGTTTTTT
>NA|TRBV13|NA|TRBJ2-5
CASSSFVEMRETQYF
TGTGCCAGCAGCTCCTTTGTTGAAATGCGGGAGACCCAGTACTTC
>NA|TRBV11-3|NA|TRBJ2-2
CASSPRAGPQTGELFF
TGTGCCAGCAGCCCCAGGGCTGGTCCTCAAACCGGGGAGCTGTTTTTT
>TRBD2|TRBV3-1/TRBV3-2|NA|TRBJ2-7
CASSQYTSGGAGEQYF
TGTGCCAGCAGCCAATATACTAGCGGGGGGGCCGGCGAGCAGTACTTC
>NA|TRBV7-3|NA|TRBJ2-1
CASSPRESSYNEQFF
TGTGCCAGCAGCCCTAGGGAGTCCTCCTACAATGAGCAGTTCTTC
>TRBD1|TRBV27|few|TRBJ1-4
CASSFLKFEGGVEKLFF
TGTGCCAGCAGTTTTCTTAAGTTTGAAGGGGGCGTCGAAAAACTGTTTTTT
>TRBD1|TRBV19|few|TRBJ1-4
CASTWGQGAIAEKLFF
TGTGCCAGTACCTGGGGACAGGGGGCTATCGCGGAAAAACTGTTTTTT
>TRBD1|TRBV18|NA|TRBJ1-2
CASSQNRDRGFKDGYTF
TGTGCCAGCTCTCAAAACCGGGACAGGGGTTTTAAGGATGGCTACACCTTC
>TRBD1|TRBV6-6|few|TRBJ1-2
CASSYSEGTDYGYTF
TGTGCCAGCAGTTACTCCGAAGGGACAGACTATGGCTACACCTTC
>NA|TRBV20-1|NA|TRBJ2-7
CSARADYEQYF
TGCAGTGCTAGGGCAGATTACGAGCAGTACTTC
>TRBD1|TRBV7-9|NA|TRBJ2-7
CASSLVDRGGEQYF
TGTGCCAGCAGCTTAGTCGACAGGGGTGGTGAGCAGTACTTC
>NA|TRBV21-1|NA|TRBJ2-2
CASGGANTGELFF
TGTGCCAGCGGAGGGGCGAACACCGGGGAGCTGTTTTTT